The rows below give T cell receptor beta chains drawn from one sample of a study of glioma-infiltrating T cells. In TCRdb, the multiplex PCR reads were re-called with MiXCR into one record per CDR3 protein. The sample includes over 90,000 distinct CDR3 sequences, about 30% of them seen just once. Sequenced material: glioma tissue, nonneoplastic brain tissue, or PBMCs (not recorded which). These receptors came from a human donor with low-grade glioma or glioblastoma, undergoing nonglioma brain surgery, or in good health (not recorded which). Both conserved end residues are part of each CDR3. D genes are given only for firm matches. Only part of the rows carry a size: once, few, many, or a class if the clone is expanded.

j_call,v_call,clone_size,d_call,cdr3_aa,cdr3_nt
TRBJ2-7,TRBV7-2,many,.,CASSLEAASPYEQYF,TGTGCCAGCAGCTTAGAGGCGGCTTCTCCCTACGAGCAGTACTTC
TRBJ2-7,TRBV2,.,.,CASNGQPSPLGQYF,TGTGCCAGCAATGGGCAGCCTAGCCCCCTTGGGCAGTACTTC
TRBJ1-5,TRBV15,many,.,CATSSRQIHQPQHF,TGTGCCACCAGCAGCCGACAGATCCATCAGCCCCAGCATTTT
TRBJ1-1,TRBV20-1,many,.,CSARAQGGTEAFF,TGCAGTGCTAGAGCTCAGGGAGGCACTGAAGCTTTCTTT
TRBJ1-2,TRBV9,once,TRBD1,CASSVSSLEGAGANYGYTF,TGTGCCAGCAGCGTATCCTCTTTGGAGGGGGCCGGAGCGAACTATGGCTACACCTTC
TRBJ1-1,TRBV27,many,.,CASFPGLGNTEAFF,TGTGCCAGCTTCCCGGGGCTTGGGAACACTGAAGCTTTCTTT
TRBJ1-2,TRBV20-1,many,TRBD1,CSAKATGTYGYTF,TGCAGTGCCAAAGCGACAGGGACCTATGGCTACACCTTC
TRBJ2-7,TRBV7-9,.,.,CASSRTASYEQYF,TGTGCCAGCAGCCGGACAGCATCCTACGAGCAGTACTTC
TRBJ1-4,TRBV4-3,few,.,CASSQGGFPANEKLFF,TGCGCCAGCAGCCAAGGAGGGTTTCCAGCTAATGAAAAACTGTTTTTT
TRBJ2-3,TRBV2,many,TRBD2,CASSEVAGGPDTQYF,TGTGCCAGCAGTGAAGTAGCGGGGGGACCAGATACGCAGTATTTT
TRBJ2-7,TRBV20-1,many,.,CSARIGLEQYF,TGCAGTGCTAGAATAGGACTAGAGCAGTACTTC
TRBJ2-3,TRBV27,many,.,CASSLFRGADTQYF,TGTGCCAGCAGTTTATTTAGGGGTGCAGATACGCAGTATTTT
TRBJ2-3,TRBV7-9,.,TRBD2,CASTPGGDTQYF,TGTGCCAGCACCCCGGGGGGGGATACGCAGTATTTT
TRBJ1-5,TRBV6-1,.,TRBD1,CASSEAVGQTYNQTQHF,TGTGCCAGCAGTGAAGCGGTGGGACAGACGTATAATCAGACCCAGCATTTT
TRBJ2-6,TRBV12-3/TRBV12-4,few,.,CASSLRSSGANVLTF,TGTGCCAGCAGTTTAAGAAGCTCTGGGGCCAACGTCCTGACTTTC
TRBJ2-5,TRBV12-3/TRBV12-4,.,.,CASSQELETQYF,TGTGCCAGCAGTCAAGAGCTGGAGACCCAGTACTTC
TRBJ2-1,TRBV6-6,many,.,CASSYSSMGGGRQFF,TGTGCCAGCAGTTACTCGAGCATGGGTGGAGGGAGGCAGTTCTTC
TRBJ2-3,TRBV19,.,TRBD2,CASSPGTSKITDTRYF,TGTGCCAGTAGTCCCGGGACTAGTAAAATCACAGATACGCGGTATTTT
TRBJ1-1,TRBV2,many,TRBD1,CASILQGIDGTEAFF,TGTGCCAGCATTCTACAGGGGATCGATGGCACTGAAGCTTTCTTT
TRBJ1-2,TRBV20-1,many,TRBD1,CSASPQGTSGYTF,TGCAGTGCTAGCCCACAGGGGACCAGTGGCTACACCTTC
TRBJ1-6,TRBV19,few,TRBD1,CASSLDRVRSPLHF,TGTGCCAGTAGTCTCGACAGGGTTCGATCACCCCTCCACTTT
TRBJ2-5,TRBV6-1,many,.,CASSLSRGLETQYF,TGTGCCAGCAGCCTCAGTCGGGGCCTGGAGACCCAGTACTTC
TRBJ1-5,TRBV6-1,many,.,CASSEDVRPQHF,TGTGCCAGCAGTGAGGACGTACGGCCCCAGCATTTT
TRBJ1-1,TRBV5-5,.,.,CASSVEKGQVNTEAFF,TGTGCCAGCAGCGTGGAAAAAGGCCAGGTGAACACTGAAGCTTTCTTT